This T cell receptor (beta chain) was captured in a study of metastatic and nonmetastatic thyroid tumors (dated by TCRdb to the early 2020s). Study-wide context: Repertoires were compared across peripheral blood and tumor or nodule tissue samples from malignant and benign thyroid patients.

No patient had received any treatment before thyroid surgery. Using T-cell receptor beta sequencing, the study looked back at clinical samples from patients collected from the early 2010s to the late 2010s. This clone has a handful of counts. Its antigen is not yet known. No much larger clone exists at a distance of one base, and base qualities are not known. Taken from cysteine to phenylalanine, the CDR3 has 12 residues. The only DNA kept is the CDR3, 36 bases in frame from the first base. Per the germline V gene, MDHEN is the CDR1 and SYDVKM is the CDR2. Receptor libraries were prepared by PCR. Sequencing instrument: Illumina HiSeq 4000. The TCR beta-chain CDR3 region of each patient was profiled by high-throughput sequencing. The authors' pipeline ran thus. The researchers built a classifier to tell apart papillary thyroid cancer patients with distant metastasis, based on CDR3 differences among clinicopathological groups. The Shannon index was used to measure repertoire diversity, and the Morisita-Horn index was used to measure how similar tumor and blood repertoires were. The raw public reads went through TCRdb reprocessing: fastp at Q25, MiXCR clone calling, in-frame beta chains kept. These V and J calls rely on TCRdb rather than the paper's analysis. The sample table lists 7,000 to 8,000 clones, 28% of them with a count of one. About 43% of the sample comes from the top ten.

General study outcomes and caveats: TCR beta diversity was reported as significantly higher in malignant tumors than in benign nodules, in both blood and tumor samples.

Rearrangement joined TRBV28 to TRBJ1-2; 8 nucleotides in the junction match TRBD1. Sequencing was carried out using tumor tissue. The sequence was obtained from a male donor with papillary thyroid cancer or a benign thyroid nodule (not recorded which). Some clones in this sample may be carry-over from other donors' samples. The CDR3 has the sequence CAVDRGTGGYTF. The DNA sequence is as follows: TGTGCTGTCGACAGGGGAACGGGTGGCTACACCTTC.